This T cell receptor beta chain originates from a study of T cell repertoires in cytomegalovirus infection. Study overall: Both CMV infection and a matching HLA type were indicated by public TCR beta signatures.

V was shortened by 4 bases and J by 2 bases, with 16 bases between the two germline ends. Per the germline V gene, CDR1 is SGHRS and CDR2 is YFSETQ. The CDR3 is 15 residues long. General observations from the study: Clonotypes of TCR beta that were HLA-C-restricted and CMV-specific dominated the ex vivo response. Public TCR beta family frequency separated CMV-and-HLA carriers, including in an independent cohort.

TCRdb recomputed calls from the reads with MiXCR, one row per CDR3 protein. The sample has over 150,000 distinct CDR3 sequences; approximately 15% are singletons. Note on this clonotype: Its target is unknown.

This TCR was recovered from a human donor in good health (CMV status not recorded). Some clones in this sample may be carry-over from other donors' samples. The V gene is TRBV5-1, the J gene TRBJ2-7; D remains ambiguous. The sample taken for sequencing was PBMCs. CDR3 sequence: CASSISNDGTYEQYF. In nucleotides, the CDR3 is TGCGCCAGCAGCATTTCCAACGATGGCACCTACGAGCAGTACTTC.